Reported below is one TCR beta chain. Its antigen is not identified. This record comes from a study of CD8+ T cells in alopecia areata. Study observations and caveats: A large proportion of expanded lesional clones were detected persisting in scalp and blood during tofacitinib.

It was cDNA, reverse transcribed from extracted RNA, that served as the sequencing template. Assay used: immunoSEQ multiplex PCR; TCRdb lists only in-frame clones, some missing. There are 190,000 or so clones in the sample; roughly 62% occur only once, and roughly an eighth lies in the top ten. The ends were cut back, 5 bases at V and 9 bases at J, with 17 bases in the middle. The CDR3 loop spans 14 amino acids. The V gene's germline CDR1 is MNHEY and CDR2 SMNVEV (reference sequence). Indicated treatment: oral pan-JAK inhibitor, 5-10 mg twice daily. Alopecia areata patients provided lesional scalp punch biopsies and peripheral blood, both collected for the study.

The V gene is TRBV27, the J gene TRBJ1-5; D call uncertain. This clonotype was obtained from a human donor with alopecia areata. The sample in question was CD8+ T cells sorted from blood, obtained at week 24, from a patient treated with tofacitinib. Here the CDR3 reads CASSTTAISGPQHF. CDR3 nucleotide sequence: TGTGCCAGCAGTACCACAGCGATTTCAGGGCCCCAGCATTTT.